This record covers a single T cell receptor beta chain. Its cognate antigen is unknown. The method was immunoSEQ multiplex PCR; TCRdb's version includes in-frame clones alone and lacks a portion of them. The table shows over 90,000 clones, with roughly 80% occurring only once. The data were obtained in a study of CD8 T cell repertoires and HIV-1 epitope variants. Looking at the study overall: Control wells had CMV/EBV/flu peptides, negative Ebola AY9, or no peptide. T cells were cultured for 9 to 11 days with cytokines added on days 3 and 7. Enriched T cells were co-cultured with equal autologous T cell-negative cells. Findings of the study overall: Nine or ten antigen-specific TCR beta clonotypes were found; six seemed cross-reactive to variants.

The CDR3 sequence is 15 residues long. The germline CDR1 and CDR2 sequences are MNHEY and SMNVEV (reference sequence). The V and J ends lost 5 bases and 5 bases, in that order; junction bases with no gene match: 8. Specimen: uncultured baseline CD8+ T cells from peripheral blood mononuclear cells (PBMCs). This chain joins TRBV27 and TRBJ1-2; TRBD1 aligns across 10 bases. This TCR was recovered from a male donor with HIV. CDR3 sequence reads: CASSPRTGGVYGYTF. CDR3 in DNA: TGTGCCAGCAGTCCCAGGACAGGGGGGGTATATGGCTACACCTTC.